This TCR beta chain derives from a study of control samples from healthy donors and cancer patients. The protocol was immunoSEQ multiplex PCR, while the TCRdb copy is restricted to in-frame clones and leaves out a portion. In the table there are about 88,000 clones, approximately 93% of which are singletons. V was clipped by 4 bases and J by 12 bases, with 16 bases between them. The CDR3 loop spans 12 amino acids. Germline V lookup: CDR1 MNHEY, CDR2 SMNVEV (reference sequence). Sequenced sample: blood. V gene TRBV27 combines with J gene TRBJ2-7; D gene uncertain. The clonotype comes from a man between 18 and 29 years old in good health. CDR3 coding DNA: TGTGCCAGCAGTTCTGACACTCGTGTCCGGTACTTC. Translation: CASSSDTRVRYF.